These 28 T cell receptor beta chains were sequenced from one sample in a study of CD8+CD57+ T cells in acquired aplastic anemia. Patients sequenced had flow cytometry evidence of CD8+CD57+ cell expansion. The TCR beta profiling, which covered VDJ combination and CDR3 sequence, was carried out using genomic DNA as the template. TCRdb recomputed calls from the reads with MiXCR, one row per CDR3 protein. This table holds around 250,000 distinct CDR3 sequences, approximately 80% found once. Material for sequencing was sorted CD4+, CD8+, or CD8+CD57+ T cells (not recorded which) from PBMCs. The receptor set was obtained from a human donor with aplastic anemia.

V and J are TRBV6-1 and TRBJ1-5; a possible D gene is TRBD1 (6 bases). The CDR3 totals 16 residues. Germline V gene lookup returns CDR1 MNHNS and CDR2 SASEGT. V lost 6 bases and J lost 3, with 18 bases in between. The CDR3 protein is CASRPGTLQFNQPQHF. DNA for the CDR3: TGTGCCAGCAGGCCCGGGACACTACAATTCAATCAGCCCCAGCATTTT.

The chain links TRBV6-5 to TRBJ1-1; D is unresolved. The CDR3 sequence is 13 residues long. Germline CDR1 is MNHEY and CDR2 is SVGAGI. V dropped 8 bases and J dropped 5 bases, with 15 bases sitting between them. The CDR3 is CASGKDWGTEAFF. The CDR3 nucleotides read TGTGCCAGCGGGAAGGACTGGGGAACTGAAGCTTTCTTT.

The rearrangement joins TRBV7-2 to TRBJ2-3; D is undetermined. This CDR3 contains 16 residues. Trimming stripped 5 bases from V and 7 bases from J, with 22 bases between. Germline-derived CDR1 and CDR2 are SGHTA and FQGNSA. CDR3 sequence (DNA): TGTGCCAGCAGCCCCGGACCAGGCACAGATACGCATACGCAGTATTTT. Protein: CASSPGPGTDTHTQYF.

This clonotype was detected only a few times. DNA of the CDR3: TGTGCCAGCAGCGGACGGACAGGGCATACAGATACGCAGTATTTT. As protein: CASSGRTGHTDTQYF. The chain is built from TRBV7-2 and TRBJ2-3, with TRBD1 identical over 8 bases. Looked up from germline, CDR1 is SGHTA and CDR2 is FQGNSA. V lost 5 bases to trimming and J lost 3 bases; unmatched junction nucleotides: 7. The CDR3 runs to 15 residues. Full variable domain (rest looked up from reference TRBV7-2 and TRBJ2-3): GAGVSQSPSNKVTEKGKDVELRCDPISGHTALYWYRQSLGQGLEFLIYFQGNSAPDKSGLPSDRFSAERTGGSVSTLTIQRTQQEDSAVYLCASSGRTGHTDTQYFGPGTRLTVL.

V gene TRBV2 combines with J gene TRBJ2-1, with D possibly matching TRBD1 (6 bases). Germline CDR1 and CDR2: SNHLY and FYNNEI. The CDR3 is 13 residues long. Trimming pared 9 bases from V and 8 bases from J, leaving 17 bases between. For the CDR3, the DNA is TGTGCCAGAAATGATAGGGGGATCCATGAGCAGTTCTTC. Its protein is CARNDRGIHEQFF.

The gene calls are TRBV11-2 and TRBJ2-7, with 12 bases lining up with TRBD2. After removal of 2 bases from V and 4 bases from J, the junction contained 6 bases not matched to a gene. The germline V gene encodes CDR1 SGHAT and CDR2 FQNNGV. The CDR3 covers 16 residues. In nucleotides, the CDR3 is TGTGCCAGCAGCTTATCCGGGACTAGCGGGTTATACGAGCAGTACTTC. It translates to CASSLSGTSGLYEQYF.

V and J are TRBV15 and TRBJ2-7; no clear D gene. Germline V gives CDR1 LNHNV, CDR2 YYDKDF (reference sequence). Trimming pared 5 bases from V and 1 base from J, leaving 24 bases between. The CDR3 consists of 18 residues. CDR3 bases: TGTGCCACCAGCTTTCACCCCGACGGAACAGCCCTTTCCTACGAGCAGTACGTC. Amino acid sequence: CATSFHPDGTALSYEQYV.

This chain connects TRBV24-1 to TRBJ2-5, with 7 bases matching TRBD2. The DNA end lines up better with TRBJ2-1; the J call may be wrong. The CDR3 runs to 14 residues. CDR1 and CDR2 from the germline V gene are KGHDR and SFDVKD. This chain's CDR3 is CATSTSGRRETQFF. CDR3 bases: TGTGCCACCAGCACAAGCGGCAGGCGGGAGACCCAGTTCTTC.

This rearrangement joins TRBV7-2 to TRBJ1-2; D unresolved. Germline V gives CDR1 SGHTA, CDR2 FQGNSA. The V end lost 3 bases, the J end lost 5 bases, and 19 bases lay between the germline ends. The CDR3 length is 16 residues. CDR3: CASSLEGGPDVYGYTF. The CDR3 DNA reads as TGTGCCAGCAGCTTGGAGGGAGGTCCCGATGTGTATGGCTACACCTTC.

In nucleotides, the CDR3 is TGTGCCAGTAGTATAGGGAGCGGAGCCCACAATGAGCAGTTCTTC. As protein: CASSIGSGAHNEQFF. J is TRBJ2-1 and V is TRBV9; TRBD2 is a possible D gene (5 bases). V lost 8 bases and J lost 5, with 20 bases in between. CDR3 length: 15 residues. Germline V gene sequence: CDR1 SGDLS, CDR2 YYNGEE.

The chain links TRBV2 to TRBJ2-4; either TRBD1 or TRBD2 may fit D (5 bases each). This CDR3 region has 12 residues. V lost 6 bases, J lost 11 bases, and 14 bases lay in between. Germline CDR1 SNHLY, CDR2 FYNNEI. CDR3: CASSVAGDVQYF. CDR3 nucleotide sequence: TGTGCCAGCAGCGTAGCTGGGGACGTTCAGTACTTC.

The chain carries TRBV19 and TRBJ2-2; 7 bases align to TRBD2. The ends lost 9 bases at V and 10 bases at J; junction bases unmatched: 17. The CDR3 extends over 15 amino acids. Germline CDR1 LNHDA, CDR2 SQIVND (reference sequence). CDR3 sequence: CASSGLAGTSEELFF. CDR3 nucleotides: TGTGCCAGCAGCGGATTAGCGGGTACTTCCGAGGAGCTGTTTTTT.

This clonotype was picked up one time. V usage is TRBV15 and J usage is TRBJ2-1, with D possibly TRBD1 on 6 matching bases. V lost 6 bases and J lost 13, with 22 bases in between. This CDR3 has 14 residues. CDR1 is LNHNV and CDR2 is YYDKDF in the germline V gene (reference sequence). In DNA, the CDR3 is TGTGCCACCAGTGGGGGCTCCAGCCAAGAGACCCAGTTCTTC. Protein: CATSGGSSQETQFF.

On this clonotype itself: The conserved phenylalanine or tryptophan is not found at the CDR3 terminus, so this likely reflects a read error. It is unclear where the CDR3 begins or ends on the DNA, so no DNA is shown, and the CDR3 is as TCRdb lists it. The chain uses TRBV7-2 and TRBJ1-5; the table calls TRBD1, which could not be checked here. The germline gives CDR1 SGHTA, CDR2 FQGNSA. From its first to its last residue, the CDR3 has 13 amino acids. The CDR3 sequence: CASKFTGADYEQY.

About this clonotype itself: An end of the junction does not agree with germline; a read error may underlie this. The rearrangement joins TRBV9 to TRBJ1-1, with a tentative D call TRBD1 (5 bases). From germline, CDR1 is SGDLS and CDR2 YYNGEE. This CDR3 has 15 residues. CDR3 sequence: CASSLALTVKTVAFF. The CDR3 DNA reads TGTGCCAGCAGCTTAGCTCTGACAGTTAAGACTGTAGCTTTCTTT. Filled out from reference TRBV9 and TRBJ1-1, the complete variable domain reads DSGVTQTPKHLITATGQRVTLRCSPRSGDLSVYWYQQSLDQGLQFLIQYYNGEERAKGNILERFSAQQFPDLHSELNLSSLELGDSALYFCASSLALTVKTVAFFGQGTRLTVV.

This clonotype has ten or more counts. Here the CDR3 DNA reads TGTGCCAGTAGTTGGGGACGCAAGAACACTGAAGCTTTCTTT. Its translation is CASSWGRKNTEAFF. The V call is TRBV19, the J call TRBJ1-1, with D perhaps TRBD1 (5 bases). Trimming stripped 5 bases from V and 1 base from J, with 11 bases between. CDR3 length: 14 residues. The germline V gene encodes CDR1 LNHDA and CDR2 SQIVND (reference sequence).

This chain links TRBV15 with TRBJ1-2; D gene ambiguous. The CDR3 contains 11 residues. CDR1 is LNHNV, CDR2 YYDKDF, per germline (reference sequence). V was clipped by 1 base and J by 14 bases, with 11 bases between them. Here the CDR3 reads CATSRVAGETF. The CDR3, as DNA: TGTGCCACCAGCAGAGTAGCGGGAGAGACCTTC.

The V and J genes are TRBV5-4 and TRBJ2-3; possibly TRBD2 for D (5 bases). In germline, CDR1 is SGHNT, CDR2 YYREEE (reference sequence). The CDR3 is made up of 16 amino acids. Deletions cut 2 bases from V and 2 bases from J, with 15 bases between. CDR3 in amino acids: CASSFTRVHHTDTQYF. Here the CDR3 DNA reads TGTGCCAGCAGCTTTACTAGGGTACATCACACAGATACGCAGTATTTT. Variable domain in full (rest from reference TRBV5-4 and TRBJ2-3): ETGVTQSPTHLIKTRGQQVTLRCSSQSGHNTVSWYQQALGQGPQFIFQYYREEENGRGNFPPRFSGLQFPNYSSELNVNALELDDSALYLCASSFTRVHHTDTQYFGPGTRLTVL.

The V and J genes are TRBV7-3 and TRBJ2-7; D remains unclear. CDR3 length: 15 residues. Germline CDR1 and CDR2: SGHTA and FQGTGA. Trimming pared 10 bases from V and 4 bases from J, leaving 23 bases between. DNA for the CDR3: TGTGCCACCAGTGATTTGCAAGGTGTGGGATACGAGCAGTACTTC. It is translated as CATSDLQGVGYEQYF.

The chain couples TRBV13 to TRBJ2-1, with a possible D match to TRBD1 (6 bases). This CDR3 has 17 amino acids. Trimming pared 5 bases from V and 1 base from J, leaving 18 bases between. Germline V CDR1 and CDR2: PRHDT, FYEKMQ (reference sequence). CDR3: CASSRDRQDSSYNEQFF. The CDR3 bases are TGTGCCAGCAGCAGAGATAGACAGGATTCGTCCTACAATGAGCAGTTCTTC. Using reference TRBV13 and TRBJ2-1 for the parts outside the CDR3, the full variable domain is AAGVIQSPRHLIKEKRETATLKCYPIPRHDTVYWYQQGPGQDPQFLISFYEKMQSDKGSIPDRFSAQQFSDYHSELNMSSLELGDSALYFCASSRDRQDSSYNEQFFGPGTRLTVL.

The CDR3 DNA sequence: TGTGCCAGCGGGGACGGGGGCGGTGCTAAGAAGTATTTT. Translation gives CASGDGGGAKKYF. The chain employs TRBV7-3 and TRBJ2-3; D may be TRBD1 or TRBD2 (6 bases each). In germline, CDR1 is SGHTA, CDR2 FQGTGA. There are 13 residues in the CDR3. Trimming left V 8 bases short and J 13 bases short, with 22 bases between.

The V call is TRBV15, the J call TRBJ2-3, with 8 bases lining up with TRBD1. Germline lookup yields CDR1 LNHNV and CDR2 YYDKDF (reference sequence). V shed 5 bases, J shed 3 bases, and the junction held 4 bases outside the gene matches. This CDR3 region has 14 residues. The CDR3 here is CATSSNRGTDTQYF. CDR3 coding DNA: TGTGCCACCAGCTCTAACAGGGGGACAGATACGCAGTATTTT.

A remark on this clonotype: Germline is not matched at one junction end, which may reflect a read error. The rearrangement links TRBV2 to TRBJ2-1, with a possible D match to TRBD2 (7 bases). Germline V lookup: CDR1 SNHLY, CDR2 FYNNEI. The CDR3 loop spans 13 amino acids. The CDR3 loop is CASGEGGTGTQSF. In DNA form, the CDR3 reads TGTGCCAGCGGGGAGGGGGGCACGGGTACGCAGTCCTTT.

This clonotype was seen ten or more times. This may stem from a read error, because a much larger clone lies one nucleotide away. V gene TRBV7-8 combines with J gene TRBJ2-1, with a tentative D call TRBD2 (6 bases). From germline, CDR1 is SGHVS and CDR2 FQNEAQ. There are 16 residues in the CDR3. V was clipped by 0 bases and J by 13 bases, with 22 bases between them. DNA of the CDR3: TGTGCCAGCAGCTTAGCGGGAGGTCCCGGTACGCAGTATCAGTTCTTC. Encoded protein: CASSLAGGPGTQYQFF.

The chain joins TRBV2 to TRBJ2-5; 10 bases are shared with TRBD2. V gave up 5 bases and J gave up 5 bases; unmatched junction bases: 8. The CDR3 extends over 15 amino acids. CDR1 and CDR2 from the germline V gene are SNHLY and FYNNEI. CDR3 in amino acids: CASSPSGGALETQYF. CDR3 coding DNA: TGTGCCAGCAGTCCAAGCGGGGGGGCCCTTGAGACCCAGTACTTC.

The chain couples TRBV5-5 to TRBJ2-7; the D is unclear. The CDR3 is made up of 14 amino acids. Germline CDR1 and CDR2: SGHKS and YYEKEE (reference sequence). Trimming took off 2 bases at V and 2 bases at J, with 11 bases between the two ends. CDR3 DNA: TGTGCCAGCAGCTTAACCTCCTCAGCCTACGAGCAGTACTTC. Amino acids: CASSLTSSAYEQYF.

The rearrangement links TRBV5-5 to TRBJ1-1; D uncertain. CDR1 and CDR2 from the germline V gene are SGHKS and YYEKEE (reference sequence). V was cut by 0 bases and J by 1 base, with 10 bases left in between. This CDR3 is 15 amino acids long. In nucleotides, the CDR3 is TGTGCCAGCAGCTTGGTGCCGGCAGGGAACACTGAAGCTTTCTTT. Protein product: CASSLVPAGNTEAFF.

The chain employs TRBV3-1 and TRBJ2-5; D is possibly TRBD2 (6 bases). The CDR3 spans 16 residues. V was pared by 4 bases and J by 5 bases, with 20 bases between. CDR1 LGHDT and CDR2 YNNKEL come from the germline V gene (reference sequence). For the CDR3, the DNA is TGTGCCAGCAGCCCATCTCGCGGAGGGGCTTCTGAGACCCAGTACTTC. Translating gives CASSPSRGGASETQYF.